This passage covers 15 T cell receptor beta chains from one sample sequenced in a study of identical twins. A single record per CDR3 protein comes from TCRdb applying MiXCR to the 5' RACE reads. The profile shows around 280,000 distinct CDR3 sequences, roughly 8.6% of them singletons. The same specimen was also included in a second study, on yellow fever vaccine responses in identical twins.

Sample: memory (CD45RO+) T cells sorted from blood. These receptors were collected from a woman aged 18-29 years in good health.

This clonotype occurred a few times. V is TRBV20-1 and J is TRBJ1-1; TRBD1 agrees at 7 bases. Germline V lookup: CDR1 DFQATT, CDR2 SNEGSKA (reference sequence). V shed 3 bases, J shed 4 bases, and the junction held 17 bases outside the gene matches. The CDR3 spans 17 residues. CDR3 bases: TGCAGTGCTAGGTATAGTGGGACAGAAATTGGTGGCACTGAAGCTTTCTTT. This sequence encodes CSARYSGTEIGGTEAFF.

This clonotype was seen ten or more times. The rearrangement uses TRBV5-1 and TRBJ2-2, with D unresolved. CDR1 SGHRS and CDR2 YFSETQ come from the germline V gene. The ends were cut back, 0 bases at V and 5 bases at J, with 11 bases in the middle. The CDR3 extends over 15 amino acids. The CDR3 coding sequence is TGCGCCAGCAGCTTGGTGTCTCCCGGGACCGGGGAGCTGTTTTTT. Protein product: CASSLVSPGTGELFF.

This clonotype appeared many times. V usage is TRBV5-1 and J usage is TRBJ2-2; 7 bases are shared with TRBD1. The CDR3 has 13 amino acids. After removal of 4 bases from V and 7 bases from J, the junction contained 4 bases not matched to a gene. Per the germline V gene, CDR1 is SGHRS and CDR2 is YFSETQ. CDR3 protein: CASSQTGDGELFF. DNA for the CDR3: TGCGCCAGCAGCCAAACAGGGGACGGGGAGCTGTTTTTT. The full variable domain, completed using reference TRBV5-1 and TRBJ2-2, is KAGVTQTPRYLIKTRGQQVTLSCSPISGHRSVSWYQQTPGQGLQFLFEYFSETQRNKGNFPGRFSGRQFSNSRSEMNVSTLELGDSALYLCASSQTGDGELFFGEGSRLTVL.

This chain uses TRBV7-2 with TRBJ2-1, with 8 positions matching TRBD2. This CDR3 is 13 amino acids long. Germline CDR1 reads SGHTA; CDR2 reads FQGNSA. Trimming at V came to 0 bases and at J to 10 bases, leaving 2 bases not matched to a gene. As DNA, the CDR3 is TGTGCCAGCAGCTTAGCGCCTAGCGGGGAGCAGTTCTTC. This translates into CASSLAPSGEQFF.

This clonotype was seen repeatedly, ten times or more. This chain links TRBV5-5 with TRBJ2-5; possible D gene TRBD2, 5 bases. This CDR3 comprises 13 residues. Germline V gene lookup returns CDR1 SGHKS and CDR2 YYEKEE (reference sequence). V gave up 0 bases and J gave up 5 bases, with 8 bases separating them. The CDR3 protein is CASSLVGGETQYF. The CDR3 DNA reads as TGTGCCAGCAGCTTGGTTGGCGGGGAGACCCAGTACTTC.

The V call is TRBV15, the J call TRBJ1-2, with a possible D match to TRBD1 (5 bases). The CDR3 covers 15 residues. With 0 bases removed from V and 0 bases from J, the gap between germline ends came to 8 bases. Germline loops: CDR1 LNHNV, CDR2 YYDKDF (reference sequence). The CDR3 loop reads CATSRDGTSNYGYTF. CDR3 coding DNA: TGTGCCACCAGCAGAGATGGGACTTCTAACTATGGCTACACCTTC.

Many counts were recorded for this clonotype. This chain joins TRBV14 and TRBJ1-2, with D possibly TRBD1 on 6 matching bases. The V gene's germline CDR1 is SGHDN and CDR2 FVKESK. V lost 1 base to trimming and J lost 3 bases, with 9 bases between them. The CDR3 has 14 amino acids. CDR3 region: CASSQGDTHYGYTF. CDR3 coding DNA: TGTGCCAGCAGCCAAGGGGACACACACTATGGCTACACCTTC.

This clonotype was observed at least ten times. The chain links TRBV12-3 or TRBV12-4 to TRBJ2-5; TRBD1 is a possible D gene (6 bases). The CDR3 has 14 residues. V dropped 3 bases and J dropped 5 bases, with 13 bases sitting between them. The DNA of the CDR3 is TGTGCCAGCAGTTTCGTTCAGGGGCAGGAGACCCAGTACTTC. Protein product: CASSFVQGQETQYF.

CDR3 nucleotides: TGCAGTGCTAGAGTCGAGCGGGAGAGGATTCTGGAGACCCAGTACTTC. This encodes CSARVERERILETQYF. The rearrangement uses TRBV20-1 and TRBJ2-5; 8 bases are shared with TRBD2. The CDR3 covers 16 residues. Germline CDR1 reads DFQATT; CDR2 reads SNEGSKA (reference sequence). The V and J ends lost 1 base and 5 bases, in that order; junction bases with no gene match: 12.

This clonotype came up a few times. The chain joins TRBV6-1 to TRBJ1-5; 7 positions agree with TRBD1. Germline values: CDR1 MNHNS, CDR2 SASEGT. The CDR3 runs to 19 residues. The trim removed 4 bases at V and 0 bases at J, leaving 15 bases unmatched. The CDR3 DNA is TGTGCCAGCAGTGCCCGGACAGGCAGGTCGCTTAATAGCAATCAGCCCCAGCATTTT. Amino acids: CASSARTGRSLNSNQPQHF.

Sample share makes this clonotype medium-sized. The genes are TRBV27 and TRBJ2-1, with D possibly matching TRBD2 (5 bases). This CDR3 contains 16 residues. Trimming took off 5 bases at V and 3 bases at J, with 17 bases between the two ends. CDR1 and CDR2 (germline): MNHEY, SMNVEV (reference sequence). CDR3 in DNA: TGTGCCAGCAGTGCCCTAGGTGGCGGACTCTACAATGAGCAGTTCTTC. This gives the protein CASSALGGGLYNEQFF.

This clonotype was picked up a small number of times. The genes are TRBV20-1 and TRBJ2-7; possibly TRBD1 for D (5 bases). The length of the CDR3 is 12 residues. Germline CDR1 is DFQATT and CDR2 is SNEGSKA (reference sequence). CDR3 sequence (DNA): TGCGCCGTGGGGCAGGGTGGTCTCGAGCAGTACTTC. Its protein product is CAVGQGGLEQYF.

This clonotype was picked up many times. This chain links TRBV5-1 with TRBJ1-5; D is unclear. Trimming removed 4 bases from V and 1 base from J, with 6 bases in between. The germline gives CDR1 SGHRS, CDR2 YFSETQ. This CDR3 region has 13 residues. The CDR3 reads CASSVDSNQPQHF. DNA for the CDR3: TGCGCCAGCAGCGTGGACAGCAATCAGCCCCAGCATTTT. Full variable domain (outside the CDR3, taken from reference TRBV5-1 and TRBJ1-5): KAGVTQTPRYLIKTRGQQVTLSCSPISGHRSVSWYQQTPGQGLQFLFEYFSETQRNKGNFPGRFSGRQFSNSRSEMNVSTLELGDSALYLCASSVDSNQPQHFGDGTRLSIL.

The table lists this clonotype with a few counts. The gene calls are TRBV6-1 and TRBJ2-2, with D possibly called TRBD1 or TRBD2 (6 bases each). CDR1 is MNHNS, CDR2 SASEGT, per germline. V dropped 5 bases and J dropped 6 bases, with 13 bases sitting between them. This CDR3 is built from 14 residues. The CDR3 coding sequence is TGTGCCAGCAGTCTGGGGGGCAGGTCCGGGGAGCTGTTTTTT. Residues: CASSLGGRSGELFF.

Only a few counts were recorded for this clonotype. The gene calls are TRBV7-3 and TRBJ2-3; the match to TRBD2 covers 11 bases. The junction had 13 bases not matched to a gene; V was cut back by 5 bases and J by 0 bases. Germline V gene data show CDR1 as SGHTA and CDR2 as FQGTGA. The CDR3 has 19 amino acids. The CDR3 region is CASSRGLAGRHSSTDTQYF. CDR3 sequence (DNA): TGTGCCAGCAGCCGAGGACTAGCGGGTCGTCATTCTAGCACAGATACGCAGTATTTT.